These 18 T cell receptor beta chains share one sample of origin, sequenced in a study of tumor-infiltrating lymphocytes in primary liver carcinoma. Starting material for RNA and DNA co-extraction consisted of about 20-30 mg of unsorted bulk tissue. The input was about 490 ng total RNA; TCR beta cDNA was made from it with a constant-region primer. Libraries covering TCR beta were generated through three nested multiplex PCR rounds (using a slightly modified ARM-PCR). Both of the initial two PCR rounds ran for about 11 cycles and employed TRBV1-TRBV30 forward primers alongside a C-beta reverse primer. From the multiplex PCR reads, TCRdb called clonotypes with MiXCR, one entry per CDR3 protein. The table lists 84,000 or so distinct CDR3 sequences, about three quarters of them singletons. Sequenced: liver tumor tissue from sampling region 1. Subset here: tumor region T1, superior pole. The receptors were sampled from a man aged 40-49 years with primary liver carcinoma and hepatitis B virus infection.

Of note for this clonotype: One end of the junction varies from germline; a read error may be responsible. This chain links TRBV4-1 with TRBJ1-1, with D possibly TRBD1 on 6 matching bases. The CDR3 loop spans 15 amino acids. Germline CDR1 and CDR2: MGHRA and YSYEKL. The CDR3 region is CASSPGTWRNTGAFF. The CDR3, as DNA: TGCGCCAGCAGCCCTGGGACATGGAGGAACACTGGAGCTTTCTTT.

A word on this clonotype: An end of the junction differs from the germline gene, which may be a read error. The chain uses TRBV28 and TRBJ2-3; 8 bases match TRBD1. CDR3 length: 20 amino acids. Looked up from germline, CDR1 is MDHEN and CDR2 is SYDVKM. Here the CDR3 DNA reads TGTGCCAGCCTTCCACCGGGACAGGCTGCCAGTGGAACTAGCATAGATACGCAGTATTTT. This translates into CASLPPGQAASGTSIDTQYF.

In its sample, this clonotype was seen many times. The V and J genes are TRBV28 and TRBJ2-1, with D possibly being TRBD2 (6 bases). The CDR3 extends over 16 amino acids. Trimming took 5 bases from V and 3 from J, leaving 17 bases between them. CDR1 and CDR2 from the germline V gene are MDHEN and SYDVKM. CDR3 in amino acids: CASSPPLRRVYNEQFF. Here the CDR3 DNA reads TGTGCCAGCAGTCCTCCTCTCAGGAGGGTCTACAATGAGCAGTTCTTC.

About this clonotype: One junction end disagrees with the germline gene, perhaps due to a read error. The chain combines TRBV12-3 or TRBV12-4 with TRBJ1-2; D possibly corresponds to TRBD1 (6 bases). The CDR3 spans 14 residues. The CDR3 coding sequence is TGTGTCAGCAGCCCACAGGGAGCTAACTATGGCTACACCTTC. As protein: CVSSPQGANYGYTF.

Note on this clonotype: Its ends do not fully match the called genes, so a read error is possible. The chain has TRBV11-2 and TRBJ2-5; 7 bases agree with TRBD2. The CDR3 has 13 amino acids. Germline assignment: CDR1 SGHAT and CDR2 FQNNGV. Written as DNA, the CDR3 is TGTGCCAGCTGGGGGGGGGACCAAGAGACTCAGTCCTTC. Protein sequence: CASWGGDQETQSF.

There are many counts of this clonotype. The CDR3 sequence is CASSQGVLARSSYNEQFF. Written as DNA, the CDR3 is TGCGCCAGCAGCCAAGGGGTCCTAGCGAGGAGCTCCTACAATGAGCAGTTCTTC. V usage is TRBV4-1 and J usage is TRBJ2-1; D might be TRBD2 (6 bases). The CDR3 contains 18 residues. From germline, CDR1 is MGHRA and CDR2 YSYEKL. Trimming took off 1 base at V and 0 bases at J, with 16 bases between the two ends.

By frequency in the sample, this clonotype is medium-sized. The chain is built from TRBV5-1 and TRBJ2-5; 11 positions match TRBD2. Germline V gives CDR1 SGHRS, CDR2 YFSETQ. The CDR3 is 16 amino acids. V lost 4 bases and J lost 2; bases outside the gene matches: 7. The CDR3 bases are TGCGCCAGCAGCCCCCTAGCGGGAGGATCACAAGAGACCCAGTACTTC. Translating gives CASSPLAGGSQETQYF.

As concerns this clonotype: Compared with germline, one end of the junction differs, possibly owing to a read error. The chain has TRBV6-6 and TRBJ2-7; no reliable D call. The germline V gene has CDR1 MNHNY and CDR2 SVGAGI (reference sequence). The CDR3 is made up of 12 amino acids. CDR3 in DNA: TGTGTCAGCAGTTCGGTACTTTACGAGCAGTACTTC. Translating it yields CVSSSVLYEQYF.

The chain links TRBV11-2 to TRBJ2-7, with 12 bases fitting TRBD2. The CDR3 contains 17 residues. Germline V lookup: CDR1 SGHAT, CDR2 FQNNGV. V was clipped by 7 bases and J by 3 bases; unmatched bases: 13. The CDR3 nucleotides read TGTGCCAGCACTCTGGGACTAGCGGGCTCCCCTTTCTACGAGCAGTACTTC. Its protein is CASTLGLAGSPFYEQYF.

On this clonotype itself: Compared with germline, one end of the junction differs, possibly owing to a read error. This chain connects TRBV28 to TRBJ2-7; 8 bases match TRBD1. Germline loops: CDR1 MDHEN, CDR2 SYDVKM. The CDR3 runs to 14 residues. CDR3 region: CASSDRGWTYEQYF. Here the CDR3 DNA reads TGCGCCAGCAGTGACAGGGGATGGACCTACGAGCAGTACTTC.

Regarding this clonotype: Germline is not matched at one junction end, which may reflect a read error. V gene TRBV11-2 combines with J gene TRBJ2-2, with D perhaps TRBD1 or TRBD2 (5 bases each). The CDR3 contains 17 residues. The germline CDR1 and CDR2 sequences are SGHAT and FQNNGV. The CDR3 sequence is CASSSVGTYPGTGKLFF. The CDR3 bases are TGTGCCAGCAGCTCAGTTGGGACGTACCCAGGGACCGGGAAGCTGTTTTTT.

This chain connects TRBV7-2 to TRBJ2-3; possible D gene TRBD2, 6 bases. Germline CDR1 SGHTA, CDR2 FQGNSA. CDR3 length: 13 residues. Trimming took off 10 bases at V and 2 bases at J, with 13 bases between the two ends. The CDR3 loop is CANKRASTDTQYF. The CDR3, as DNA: TGTGCCAACAAGCGGGCCTCCACAGATACGCAGTATTTT. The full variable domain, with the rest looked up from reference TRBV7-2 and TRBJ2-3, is GAGVSQSPSNKVTEKGKDVELRCDPISGHTALYWYRQSLGQGLEFLIYFQGNSAPDKSGLPSDRFSAERTGGSVSTLTIQRTQQEDSAVYLCANKRASTDTQYFGPGTRLTVL.

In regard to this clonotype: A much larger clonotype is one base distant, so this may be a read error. CDR3 coding DNA: TGTGCCATCAGCCGCTTAGGGGGGACTGAAGCTTTCTTT. Protein product: CAISRLGGTEAFF. The J gene is TRBJ1-1, the V gene TRBV7-9; tentative D call: TRBD1 (6 bases). This CDR3 is 13 amino acids long. Germline lookup yields CDR1 SEHNR and CDR2 FQNEAQ (reference sequence).

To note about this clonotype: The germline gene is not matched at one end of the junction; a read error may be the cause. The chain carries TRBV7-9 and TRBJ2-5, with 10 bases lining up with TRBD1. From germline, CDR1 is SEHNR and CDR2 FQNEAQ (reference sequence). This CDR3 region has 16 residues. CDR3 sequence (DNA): TGTGCTAGCAGCTCATGGGACAGGGGAACGCAAGAGACCCAGTACTTC. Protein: CASSSWDRGTQETQYF. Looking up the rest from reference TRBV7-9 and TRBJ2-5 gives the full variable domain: DTGVSQNPRHKITKRGQNVTFRCDPISEHNRLYWYRQTLGQGPEFLTYFQNEAQLEKSRLLSDRFSAERPKGSFSTLEIQRTEQGDSAMYLCASSSWDRGTQETQYFGPGTRLLVL.

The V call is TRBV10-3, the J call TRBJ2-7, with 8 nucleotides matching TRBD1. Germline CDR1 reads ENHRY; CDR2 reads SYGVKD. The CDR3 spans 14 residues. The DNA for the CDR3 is TGTGTCACCAGTTCTAGGGCACAGGGGGACGAGCAGTACTTC. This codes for CVTSSRAQGDEQYF.

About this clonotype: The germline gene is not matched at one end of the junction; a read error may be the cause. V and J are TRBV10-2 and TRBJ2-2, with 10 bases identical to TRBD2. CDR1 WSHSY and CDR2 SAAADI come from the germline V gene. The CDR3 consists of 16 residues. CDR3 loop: CASSGLLAGNREEQFF. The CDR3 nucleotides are TGCGCCAGTAGTGGTCTACTAGCGGGGAATAGGGAGGAGCAGTTTTTT.

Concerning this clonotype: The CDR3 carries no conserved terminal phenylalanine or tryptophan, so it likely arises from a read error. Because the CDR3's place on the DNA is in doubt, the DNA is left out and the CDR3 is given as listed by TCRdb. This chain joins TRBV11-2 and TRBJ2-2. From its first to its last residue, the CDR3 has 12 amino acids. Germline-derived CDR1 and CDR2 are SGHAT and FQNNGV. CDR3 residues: CASSTNTGELFS.

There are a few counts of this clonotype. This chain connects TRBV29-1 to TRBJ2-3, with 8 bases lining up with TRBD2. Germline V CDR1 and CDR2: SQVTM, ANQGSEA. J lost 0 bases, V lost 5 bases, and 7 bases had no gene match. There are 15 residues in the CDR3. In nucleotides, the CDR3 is TGCAGCGTTATATTGGCTAGCGGGAGCACAGATACGCAGTATTTT. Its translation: CSVILASGSTDTQYF.